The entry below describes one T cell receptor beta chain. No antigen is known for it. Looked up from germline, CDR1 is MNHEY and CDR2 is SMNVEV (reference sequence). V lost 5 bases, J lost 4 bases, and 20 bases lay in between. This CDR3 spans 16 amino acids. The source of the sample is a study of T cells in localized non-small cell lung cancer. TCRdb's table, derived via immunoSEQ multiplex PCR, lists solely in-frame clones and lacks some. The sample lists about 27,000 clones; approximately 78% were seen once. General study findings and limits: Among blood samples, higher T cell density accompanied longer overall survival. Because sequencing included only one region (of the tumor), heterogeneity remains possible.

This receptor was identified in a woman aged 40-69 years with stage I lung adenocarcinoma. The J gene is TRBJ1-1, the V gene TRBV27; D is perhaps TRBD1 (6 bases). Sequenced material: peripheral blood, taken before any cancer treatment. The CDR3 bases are TGTGCCAGCAGTCCCCTCGGGGGGGGGCATCGCACTGAAGCTTTCTTT. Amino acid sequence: CASSPLGGGHRTEAFF.